The rows below give T cell receptor beta chains drawn from one sample of a study of PD-L1 blockade in urothelial cancer. Produced via immunoSEQ multiplex PCR; TCRdb's table is partial and in-frame only. The sample includes some 56,000 clones, around 84% of them seen just once. The sample in question was PBMCs, obtained around atezolizumab (anti-PD-L1) treatment. The receptors come from a man aged 45-65 years with urothelial cancer. The CDR3 runs from the conserved cysteine through the conserved F or W. Fields, in order: J gene, V gene, CDR3 protein.

j_gene: TRBJ2-3
v_gene: TRBV5-6
CDR3aa: CASTEGLAVIGTDTQYF

j_gene: TRBJ1-6
v_gene: TRBV21-1
CDR3aa: CASSKLGYSWASYNSPLHF

j_gene: TRBJ2-3
v_gene: TRBV7-3
CDR3aa: CASSLTSSSTDTQYF

j_gene: TRBJ2-7
v_gene: TRBV10-1
CDR3aa: CASSDSRSYEQYF

j_gene: TRBJ2-7
v_gene: TRBV19
CDR3aa: CASHGTDRYEQYF

j_gene: TRBJ2-7
v_gene: TRBV6-5
CDR3aa: CASSDRGRDYEQYF

j_gene: TRBJ2-1
v_gene: TRBV21-1
CDR3aa: CASSKERRSSRTYNEQFF

j_gene: TRBJ1-4
v_gene: TRBV25-1
CDR3aa: CASSEYVQGRRAWEKLFF

j_gene: TRBJ1-6
v_gene: TRBV19
CDR3aa: CASRYPREGSPLHF

j_gene: TRBJ2-3
v_gene: TRBV2
CDR3aa: CASSERTTSDTQYF

j_gene: TRBJ1-5
v_gene: TRBV4-1
CDR3aa: CASSQEGQGELYSNQPQHF

j_gene: TRBJ1-1
v_gene: TRBV4-3
CDR3aa: CASSQGISWRQDSNTEAFF

j_gene: TRBJ1-1
v_gene: TRBV5-1
CDR3aa: CASSHTTGLNTEAFF

j_gene: TRBJ2-5
v_gene: TRBV7-7
CDR3aa: CASSDRVGETQYF

j_gene: TRBJ2-6
v_gene: TRBV27
CDR3aa: CASSLSLRPGANVLTF

j_gene: TRBJ2-1
v_gene: TRBV6-4
CDR3aa: CASSVGGENNEQFF

j_gene: TRBJ2-7
v_gene: TRBV7-9
CDR3aa: CASSFEIEENYEQYF

j_gene: TRBJ2-1
v_gene: TRBV7-9
CDR3aa: CASSLSRTSGYNEQFF

j_gene: TRBJ2-3
v_gene: TRBV7-9
CDR3aa: CASSWRLAGVGSTDTQYF

j_gene: TRBJ2-1
v_gene: TRBV28
CDR3aa: CASLGLAAYNEQFF

j_gene: TRBJ2-1
v_gene: TRBV11-3
CDR3aa: CASSLDGGLDNEQFF

j_gene: TRBJ2-7
v_gene: TRBV19
CDR3aa: CASASGTGGFQFGEQYF